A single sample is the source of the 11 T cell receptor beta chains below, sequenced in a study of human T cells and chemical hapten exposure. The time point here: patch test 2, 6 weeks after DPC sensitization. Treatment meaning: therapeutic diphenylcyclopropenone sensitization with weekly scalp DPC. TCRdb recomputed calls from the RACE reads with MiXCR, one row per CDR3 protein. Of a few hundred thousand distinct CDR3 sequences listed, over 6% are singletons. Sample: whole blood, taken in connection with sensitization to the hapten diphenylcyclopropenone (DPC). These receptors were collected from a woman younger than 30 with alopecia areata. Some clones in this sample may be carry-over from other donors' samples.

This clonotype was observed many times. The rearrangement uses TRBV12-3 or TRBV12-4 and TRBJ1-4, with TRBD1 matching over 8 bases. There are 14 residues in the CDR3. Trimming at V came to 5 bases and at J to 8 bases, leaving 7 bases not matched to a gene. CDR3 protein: CASSPTGGMEKLFF. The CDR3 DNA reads TGTGCCAGCAGTCCCACAGGGGGGATGGAAAAACTGTTTTTT.

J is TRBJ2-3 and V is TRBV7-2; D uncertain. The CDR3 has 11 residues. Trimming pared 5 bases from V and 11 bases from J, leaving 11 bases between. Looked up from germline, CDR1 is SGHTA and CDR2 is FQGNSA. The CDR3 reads CASSRTDQQYF. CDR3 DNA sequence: TGTGCCAGCAGCCGGACCGACCAGCAGTATTTT.

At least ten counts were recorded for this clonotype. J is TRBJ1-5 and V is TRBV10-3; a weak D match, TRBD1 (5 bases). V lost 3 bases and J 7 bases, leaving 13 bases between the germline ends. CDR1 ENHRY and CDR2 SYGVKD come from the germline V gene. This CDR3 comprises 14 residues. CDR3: CAISEIPGRQPQHF. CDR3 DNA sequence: TGTGCCATCAGTGAAATCCCAGGGAGACAGCCCCAGCATTTT.

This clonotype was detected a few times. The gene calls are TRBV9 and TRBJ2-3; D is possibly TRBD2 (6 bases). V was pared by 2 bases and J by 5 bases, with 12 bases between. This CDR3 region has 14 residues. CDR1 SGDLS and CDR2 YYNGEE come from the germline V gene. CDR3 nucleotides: TGTGCCAGCAGCGTGGGGGGTTGGAGAGATACGCAGTATTTT. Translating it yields CASSVGGWRDTQYF.

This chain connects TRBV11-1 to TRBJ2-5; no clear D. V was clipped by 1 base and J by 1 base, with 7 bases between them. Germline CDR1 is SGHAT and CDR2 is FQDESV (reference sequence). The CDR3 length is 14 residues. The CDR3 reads CASSLGNSQETQYF. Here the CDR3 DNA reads TGTGCCAGCAGCTTAGGTAACAGCCAAGAGACCCAGTACTTC.

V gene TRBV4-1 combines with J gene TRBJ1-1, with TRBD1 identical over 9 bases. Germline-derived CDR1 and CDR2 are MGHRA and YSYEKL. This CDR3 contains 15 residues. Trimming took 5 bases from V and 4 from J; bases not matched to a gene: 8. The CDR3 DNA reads TGCGCCAGCAGCTTCCCGACAGGGGGTAGCACTGAAGCTTTCTTT. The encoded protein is CASSFPTGGSTEAFF.

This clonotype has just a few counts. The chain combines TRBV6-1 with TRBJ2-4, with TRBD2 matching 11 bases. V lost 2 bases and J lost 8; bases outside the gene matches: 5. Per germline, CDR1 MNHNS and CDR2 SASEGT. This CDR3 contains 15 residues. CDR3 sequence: CASSEQTSGGDIQYF. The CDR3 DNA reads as TGTGCCAGCAGTGAACAAACTAGCGGGGGTGACATTCAGTACTTC.

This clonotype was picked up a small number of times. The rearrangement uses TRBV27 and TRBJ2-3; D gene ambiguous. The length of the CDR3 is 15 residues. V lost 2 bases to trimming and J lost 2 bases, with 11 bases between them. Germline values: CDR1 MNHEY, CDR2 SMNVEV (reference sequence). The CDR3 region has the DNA TGTGCCAGCAGTTTACGGCAGCTAAACACAGATACGCAGTATTTT. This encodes CASSLRQLNTDTQYF.

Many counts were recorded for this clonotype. The CDR3 here is CASSLSYRRGGSPLHF. The DNA of the CDR3 is TGTGCCAGCTCTCTCTCGTATCGCAGGGGAGGGTCACCCCTCCACTTT. This rearrangement joins TRBV28 to TRBJ1-6; D perhaps matches TRBD1 (6 bases). The CDR3 spans 16 residues. V was cut by 8 bases and J by 10 bases, with 24 bases left in between. From germline, CDR1 is MDHEN and CDR2 SYDVKM.

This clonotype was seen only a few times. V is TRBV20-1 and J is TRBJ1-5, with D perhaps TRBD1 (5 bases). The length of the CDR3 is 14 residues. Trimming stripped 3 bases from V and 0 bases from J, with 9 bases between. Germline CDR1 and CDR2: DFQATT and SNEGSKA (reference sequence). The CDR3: CSASAGYSNQPQHF. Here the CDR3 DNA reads TGCAGTGCTAGCGCAGGGTATAGCAATCAGCCCCAGCATTTT.

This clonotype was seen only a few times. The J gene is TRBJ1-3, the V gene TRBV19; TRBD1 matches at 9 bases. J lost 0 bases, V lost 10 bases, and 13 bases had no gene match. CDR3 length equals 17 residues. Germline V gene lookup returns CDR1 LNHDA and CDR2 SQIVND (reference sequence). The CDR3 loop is CATCPGQGRSSGNTIYF. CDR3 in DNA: TGTGCCACTTGCCCGGGACAGGGACGGAGCTCTGGAAACACCATATATTTT.